This is a list of T cell receptor beta chains from one sample in a study of blood T cells in healthy people across ages. TCRdb reprocessed the 5' RACE reads via MiXCR and lists one record per CDR3 protein. The repertoire consists of 650,000 to 800,000 distinct CDR3 sequences, with around 42% occurring once and the leading ten covering under 20%. The sequenced sample consisted of blood. All receptors come from a man between 60 and 75 years old in good health. Each CDR3 is given with its conserved first and last residue. A D gene is named only where the DNA matches it firmly. Clone sizes are given selectively: once, few, many, or a class where the clone is expanded.

>-|TRBD1|TRBJ2-7|TRBV20-1
TGCAGTGCTTTTAGGGACAGATCCTACGAGCAGTACTTC
CSAFRDRSYEQYF
>-|TRBD1|TRBJ1-2|TRBV30
TGTGCCTGGAGTTCACAGGGGCATGGCTACACCTTC
CAWSSQGHGYTF
>-|TRBD1|TRBJ1-2|TRBV5-6
TGTGCCAGCAGCTGGAACGACAGGGAGGCCTATGGCTACACCTTC
CASSWNDREAYGYTF
>few|TRBD1|TRBJ2-7|TRBV28
TGTGCCAGCAGTTCCAACCTAGGGACAGGGGTCTACGAGCAGTACTTC
CASSSNLGTGVYEQYF
>-|TRBD1|TRBJ1-2|TRBV7-2
TGTGCCAGCAGCTTAGCGAGGACAGGAAACTATGGCTACACCTTC
CASSLARTGNYGYTF
>-|TRBD1|TRBJ1-2|TRBV7-2
TGTGCCAGCAGCCGGGGACAGGGGGGAGGCTACACCTTC
CASSRGQGGGYTF
>few|-|TRBJ2-7|TRBV4-3
TGCGCCAGCCGATTAGCACACGAGCAGTACTTC
CASRLAHEQYF
>few|-|TRBJ2-5|TRBV2
TGTGCCACCGAAGGGGGGGAAGAGACCCAGTACTTC
CATEGGEETQYF
>-|-|TRBJ2-1|TRBV4-3
TGCGCCGGCAGCCCCAGTCCGGGACCTCGGAATGAGCAGTTCTTC
CAGSPSPGPRNEQFF
>few|TRBD2|TRBJ2-7|TRBV20-1
TGCAGTGCTAGAGAGCGATACCGCGGGGGGTACGAGCAGTACTTC
CSARERYRGGYEQYF
>-|-|TRBJ2-7|TRBV18
TGTGCCAGCTCACCAGGCGAGTACGAGCAGTACTTC
CASSPGEYEQYF